This record looks at one T cell receptor beta chain sequence and its context. The antigen remains unidentified. CDR3 length: 14 amino acids. V gave up 1 base and J gave up 4 bases, with 8 bases separating them. Germline V gives CDR1 SGHTA, CDR2 FQGNSA. The data belong to a study of cytomegalovirus exposure and HLA in healthy donors. Across the whole study: The 550 to 800 first-cohort repertoires and the 95 to 150 validation repertoires shared the same platform, a later analysis reported.

The table came from immunoSEQ multiplex PCR; TCRdb's copy has only in-frame clones and leaves some out. The sample has 150,000 to 200,000 clones; around four fifths are singletons. The study's findings and limits: Investigators reported around 150 TCR beta chains as tied to cytomegalovirus.

The donors were members of the validation cohort comprising 100 to 150 subjects, separate from the roughly 700-subject first cohort. Sequenced material: PBMCs. The TCR originated in a man aged 30 to 39 in good health and CMV-seropositive. The genes are TRBV7-2 and TRBJ1-3; no reliable D call. In nucleotides, the CDR3 is TGTGCCAGCAGCTTAGAAGCCCCAGGAAACACCATATATTTT. Its translation: CASSLEAPGNTIYF.